This T cell receptor (beta chain) was sequenced for a study of blood T cell repertoires in COVID-19. Measured with immunoSEQ multiplex PCR; TCRdb has only the in-frame clones, and not every one. The sample holds about 120,000 clones; 78% are singletons and the top ten take 2% to 2.5%. Trimming removed 6 bases from V and 0 bases from J, with 12 bases in between. The CDR3 length is 15 residues. Looked up from germline, CDR1 is LGHNA and CDR2 is YNFKEQ. This clone was picked up a small number of times. This sequence joins TRBV4-2 and TRBJ1-3; a weak D match, TRBD1 (6 bases). The sample was peripheral blood. The TCR comes from a man between 65 and 80 years old with acute or convalescent COVID-19. CDR3 region: CASRQQGSSGNTIYF. CDR3 in DNA: TGTGCCAGCAGGCAACAGGGAAGCTCTGGAAACACCATATATTTT.